The 28 T cell receptor beta chains presented below share a single source sample, sequenced in a study of T-cell reconstitution after alpha-beta-depleted transplantation in children. Unique molecular identifiers featured in how the TCRbeta library was prepared. TCRdb independently ran MiXCR on the PCR reads; one entry per CDR3 protein. The table shows roughly 400,000 distinct CDR3 sequences, with around 21% occurring only once. The source material was PBMCs from the stem cell graft donor, sampled from the stem cell graft. Every receptor here comes from a human donor who donated a stem cell graft to a child with acute myeloid leukemia.

In this sample, this clonotype turned up once. It may be a read error: a sequence one base away is much more abundant. The rearrangement links TRBV20-1 to TRBJ2-1, with 10 bases identical to TRBD2. From germline, CDR1 is DFQATT and CDR2 SNEGSKA (reference sequence). Losses at the gene ends were 1 base for V and 4 bases for J; bases not matched to a gene: 4. CDR3 length: 15 residues. The CDR3 region is CSARVGLAVYNEQFF. CDR3 DNA: TGCAGTGCTAGAGTCGGACTAGCGGTTTACAATGAGCAGTTCTTC.

This clonotype was seen only a few times. The gene calls are TRBV20-1 and TRBJ2-3; D might be TRBD1 (6 bases). The V end was cut by 3 bases, the J end by 2 bases, with 15 bases between. CDR3 length: 15 residues. Germline CDR1 and CDR2: DFQATT and SNEGSKA (reference sequence). The CDR3, as DNA: TGCAGTGCTAGCAGGCCTAGGGGGACCACAGATACGCAGTATTTT. It is translated as CSASRPRGTTDTQYF.

This clonotype was counted between two and nine times. This sequence joins TRBV4-2 and TRBJ2-3, with D uncertain. The CDR3 is 13 residues long. The germline gives CDR1 LGHNA, CDR2 YNFKEQ. V lost 0 bases to trimming and J lost 7 bases, with 8 bases between them. The CDR3 DNA is TGTGCCAGCAGCCAAGATCTCGGGTATACGCAGTATTTT. Translating it yields CASSQDLGYTQYF.

This clonotype was picked up many times. The chain couples TRBV15 to TRBJ1-5; D gene uncertain. This CDR3 has 14 amino acids. Trimming pared 4 bases from V and 15 bases from J, leaving 22 bases between. Per the germline V gene, CDR1 is LNHNV and CDR2 is YYDKDF (reference sequence). The CDR3 sequence: CATSTIQPSGTMHF. CDR3 bases: TGTGCCACCAGCACGATTCAGCCGTCGGGAACAATGCATTTT.

V usage is TRBV28 and J usage is TRBJ2-7; possibly TRBD1 for D (5 bases). The V end was cut by 4 bases, the J end by 2 bases, with 12 bases between. There are 14 residues in the CDR3. Germline CDR1 MDHEN, CDR2 SYDVKM. The CDR3 sequence: CASSSWGTAYEQYF. The DNA for the CDR3 is TGTGCCAGCAGTTCGTGGGGCACCGCCTACGAGCAGTACTTC.

This clonotype was observed a handful of times. At one end, the junction sequence differs from germline, possibly due to a read error. The genes are TRBV7-7 and TRBJ2-2, with a possible D match to TRBD2 (6 bases). Germline values: CDR1 SSHAT, CDR2 FNYEAQ (reference sequence). This CDR3 has 17 amino acids. The CDR3 DNA is TGTGCTAGCAGCTTAGCGGCAGGTTTCACGAACACCGGGGAGCTGTTTTTT. The encoded protein is CASSLAAGFTNTGELFF. Together with reference TRBV7-7 and TRBJ2-2, the CDR3 gives the full variable domain: GAGVSQSPRYKVTKRGQDVTLRCDPISSHATLYWYQQALGQGPEFLTYFNYEAQPDKSGLPSDRFSAERPEGSISTLTIQRTEQRDSAMYRCASSLAAGFTNTGELFFGEGSRLTVL.

This clonotype was detected many times. As DNA, the CDR3 is TGTGCCAGCAGTGGGGACCCTGGGACTACCTTCTTC. The encoded protein is CASSGDPGTTFF. The chain carries TRBV12-3 or TRBV12-4 and TRBJ2-1, with 7 bases fitting TRBD2. Trimming took 5 bases from V and 16 from J; bases not matched to a gene: 11. CDR3 length equals 12 residues.

This clonotype was detected ten times or more. The chain couples TRBV10-3 to TRBJ2-1, with D uncertain. From germline, CDR1 is ENHRY and CDR2 SYGVKD. With 4 bases removed from V and 8 bases from J, the gap between germline ends came to 9 bases. The CDR3 length is 12 residues. In DNA, the CDR3 is TGTGCCATCAGTGCCAAGGGTCATGAGCAGTTCTTC. This sequence encodes CAISAKGHEQFF.

V and J are TRBV12-3 or TRBV12-4 and TRBJ2-3; tentatively, D is TRBD1 (5 bases). V lost 1 base, J lost 8 bases, and 16 bases lay in between. The CDR3 has 15 amino acids. The DNA of the CDR3 is TGTGCCAGCAGTTTAGAGCAAAAAGTACAGGCTACGCAGTATTTT. This gives the protein CASSLEQKVQATQYF.

This clonotype was seen many times. V usage is TRBV10-3 and J usage is TRBJ2-7; TRBD2 matches 7 bases. This CDR3 is built from 14 residues. The trim removed 2 bases at V and 7 bases at J, leaving 8 bases unmatched. The V gene's germline CDR1 is ENHRY and CDR2 SYGVKD. CDR3 DNA sequence: TGTGCCATCAGTGAGCTGGGCGGGAGCGGTGAGCAGTACTTC. It codes for CAISELGGSGEQYF.

This chain joins TRBV12-3 or TRBV12-4 and TRBJ1-5; 8 bases line up with TRBD1. V dropped 0 bases and J dropped 5; count of bases not matched to a gene: 24. CDR3 length equals 22 residues. The CDR3, as DNA: TGTGCCAGCAGTTTAGCTTGGTGGTTGGGCAGGGGGCTTTGGTCGTTGTATCAGCCCCAGCATTTT. This gives the protein CASSLAWWLGRGLWSLYQPQHF.

V is TRBV4-3 and J is TRBJ2-7; 10 bases line up with TRBD1. Germline loops: CDR1 LGHNA, CDR2 YSLEER. The CDR3 loop spans 14 amino acids. Trimming removed 4 bases from V and 6 bases from J; junction bases left unmatched: 6. The CDR3, as DNA: TGCGCCAGCAGCCGGACGACAGGGGGCGGCGAGCAGTACTTC. Its protein product is CASSRTTGGGEQYF.

The chain is built from TRBV20-1 and TRBJ2-3, with TRBD2 matching over 10 bases. Per germline, CDR1 DFQATT and CDR2 SNEGSKA (reference sequence). Germline trimming cut 3 bases from V and 7 bases from J; bases unmatched to any gene: 4. The CDR3 length is 13 residues. CDR3 sequence (DNA): TGCAGTGCTAGGGGTAGCGGGAGGAATACGCAGTATTTT. Translation: CSARGSGRNTQYF.

The J gene is TRBJ1-5, the V gene TRBV20-1, with D possibly TRBD1 on 5 matching bases. The CDR3 extends over 13 amino acids. With 3 bases removed from V and 7 bases from J, the gap between germline ends came to 13 bases. Germline CDR1 and CDR2: DFQATT and SNEGSKA (reference sequence). CDR3: CSASRGAGQPQHF. CDR3 bases: TGCAGTGCTAGTAGGGGAGCAGGGCAGCCCCAGCATTTT.

The table lists this clonotype with a few counts. This sequence joins TRBV24-1 and TRBJ2-1; D not certain. The CDR3 is made up of 13 amino acids. The V end was cut by 5 bases, the J end by 4 bases, with 8 bases between. The V gene's germline CDR1 is KGHDR and CDR2 SFDVKD. The CDR3: CATSASDYNEQFF. The CDR3 DNA sequence: TGTGCCACCAGTGCTTCGGATTACAATGAGCAGTTCTTC.

This rearrangement joins TRBV25-1 to TRBJ2-1; TRBD2 might be the D (5 bases). Germline V gives CDR1 MGHDK, CDR2 SYGVNS. The ends were cut back, 6 bases at V and 4 bases at J, with 19 bases in the middle. CDR3 length: 16 residues. The DNA of the CDR3 is TGTGCCAGCAGCCTAAGCGGCGGACCTAAGTACAATGAGCAGTTCTTC. Protein product: CASSLSGGPKYNEQFF.

This chain joins TRBV28 and TRBJ1-2; D gene uncertain. The ends were cut back, 5 bases at V and 5 bases at J, with 18 bases in the middle. The CDR3 covers 15 residues. In germline, CDR1 is MDHEN, CDR2 SYDVKM. DNA of the CDR3: TGTGCCAGCAGTCCCGGAGGCGAAATGGGGTATGGCTACACCTTC. Protein product: CASSPGGEMGYGYTF.

This clonotype was recorded a few times. The rearrangement uses TRBV10-3 and TRBJ1-6; unclear D gene. From germline, CDR1 is ENHRY and CDR2 SYGVKD. CDR3 length equals 15 residues. V was cut by 0 bases and J by 8 bases, with 11 bases left in between. CDR3 residues: CAISESTSGDSPLHF. CDR3 coding DNA: TGTGCCATCAGTGAGTCGACTTCCGGGGATTCACCCCTCCACTTT.

V and J are TRBV6-5 and TRBJ2-7, with 11 nucleotides matching TRBD2. This CDR3 is built from 15 residues. J lost 1 base, V lost 2 bases, and 1 base had no gene match. The germline V gene has CDR1 MNHEY and CDR2 SVGAGI. CDR3 sequence: CASSYRTSGSYEQYF. In DNA, the CDR3 is TGTGCCAGCAGTTACCGGACTAGCGGGTCCTACGAGCAGTACTTC.

The chain combines TRBV5-1 with TRBJ2-6, with a weak D call TRBD1 (6 bases). V dropped 1 base and J dropped 1 base, with 12 bases sitting between them. The V gene's germline CDR1 is SGHRS and CDR2 YFSETQ. The CDR3 consists of 17 residues. Here the CDR3 reads CASSLSPQGSGANVLTF. The CDR3 DNA is TGCGCCAGCAGCTTGAGCCCACAGGGATCTGGGGCCAACGTCCTGACTTTC. The full variable domain, its missing parts supplied by reference TRBV5-1 and TRBJ2-6, is KAGVTQTPRYLIKTRGQQVTLSCSPISGHRSVSWYQQTPGQGLQFLFEYFSETQRNKGNFPGRFSGRQFSNSRSEMNVSTLELGDSALYLCASSLSPQGSGANVLTFGAGSRLTVL.

The table lists this clonotype with many counts. CDR3 protein: CASRRGLADDNEQFF. The CDR3, as DNA: TGTGCCAGCCGCCGGGGGCTAGCGGACGACAATGAGCAGTTCTTC. The chain has TRBV7-9 and TRBJ2-1; D might be TRBD2 (7 bases). With 8 bases removed from V and 5 bases from J, the gap between germline ends came to 19 bases. The CDR3 has 15 residues. CDR1 and CDR2 from the germline V gene are SEHNR and FQNEAQ (reference sequence).

This clonotype was recorded a few times. This sequence joins TRBV12-3 or TRBV12-4 and TRBJ2-7; the match to TRBD1 covers 8 bases. The CDR3 contains 13 residues. The ends lost 6 bases at V and 4 bases at J; junction bases unmatched: 5. The CDR3 DNA sequence: TGTGCCAGCAGACCAGGGGGCGGGTACGAGCAGTACTTC. Translation gives CASRPGGGYEQYF.

The chain employs TRBV7-2 and TRBJ2-7, with 12 nucleotides matching TRBD2. The CDR3 has 14 residues. Per the germline V gene, CDR1 is SGHTA and CDR2 is FQGNSA. V lost 3 bases to trimming and J lost 9 bases; unmatched junction nucleotides: 6. The CDR3 loop reads CASSLTSGSRGQYF. CDR3 sequence (DNA): TGTGCCAGCAGCTTGACTAGCGGGAGTCGCGGGCAGTACTTC.

This clonotype was seen a few times. V usage is TRBV7-2 and J usage is TRBJ2-3, with TRBD2 identical over 14 bases. The CDR3 spans 17 residues. Per the germline V gene, CDR1 is SGHTA and CDR2 is FQGNSA. Germline trimming cut 3 bases from V and 5 bases from J; bases unmatched to any gene: 7. The CDR3 reads CASSLGTSGSGGDTQYF. The DNA of the CDR3 is TGTGCCAGCAGCTTGGGGACTAGCGGGAGTGGGGGAGATACGCAGTATTTT.

The gene calls are TRBV24-1 and TRBJ2-3, with D maybe TRBD2 (6 bases). The V gene lost 4 bases and the J gene lost 0 bases, with 19 bases spanning the gap. Per germline, CDR1 KGHDR and CDR2 SFDVKD. This CDR3 spans 18 amino acids. As DNA, the CDR3 is TGTGCCACCAGTGACCCAAGCTCAGCGGGTCGTAGCACAGATACGCAGTATTTT. Translating it yields CATSDPSSAGRSTDTQYF.

The V call is TRBV5-5, the J call TRBJ2-2, with D tentatively TRBD1 (6 bases). CDR3 length: 16 residues. The germline V and J ends were trimmed by 0 bases and 5 bases, with 14 bases remaining between them. Per germline, CDR1 SGHKS and CDR2 YYEKEE (reference sequence). The CDR3, as DNA: TGTGCCAGCAGCTTGGGACCTAGAACAGGGACCGGGGAGCTGTTTTTT. Residues: CASSLGPRTGTGELFF.

This clonotype was seen a few times. The rearrangement joins TRBV28 to TRBJ2-1, with TRBD2 identical over 8 bases. V shed 6 bases, J shed 0 bases, and the junction held 7 bases outside the gene matches. The germline V gene has CDR1 MDHEN and CDR2 SYDVKM. The CDR3 length is 16 residues. CDR3 protein: CASRSESGSSYNEQFF. The CDR3 DNA reads TGTGCCAGCAGATCAGAAAGCGGGAGCTCCTACAATGAGCAGTTCTTC.

The rearrangement joins TRBV5-1 to TRBJ1-1, with 10 bases that match TRBD1. Germline V gives CDR1 SGHRS, CDR2 YFSETQ. V shed 3 bases and J 5 bases; nucleotides not matched to a gene: 10. This CDR3 contains 16 residues. CDR3 sequence reads: CASSSLTGGWETEAFF. The CDR3 DNA is TGCGCCAGCAGCTCGTTGACAGGGGGCTGGGAAACTGAAGCTTTCTTT.